This T cell receptor (beta chain) was recovered during a study of blood T cell repertoires in COVID-19 (dated by TCRdb to 2018 to 2021). For context, the study as a whole: Samples from collaborators originated in the United States, Italy and Spain and spanned both the acute and convalescent phases of COVID-19. Where HLA class I and class II types were available, the types were taken from metadata supplied by the sample provider, not from assay-based typing. The repertoires were released in a freely available public database meant as a resource for research on the immune response to SARS-CoV-2. Subjects who had been exposed to COVID-19, were actively infected with it, or had recovered from it provided the deeply sampled blood TCRbeta repertoires that made up the dataset. The samples were drawn from the first 160 participants of the ongoing ImmuneRACE study and from 1,254 subjects provided by 6 global collaborators. The prospective study material was composed of cDNA or gDNA derived from T cells, B-cell-depleted T cells, or PBMCs. A de-identified subject ID, COVID-19 status, age in years and sex were almost always included in the sample metadata.

Beyond this particular receptor, the publication reports: The amount of clinical and demographic metadata varied by source and participant and was provided uncurated.

The germline V gene gives CDR1 as SGHRS and CDR2 as YFSETQ. From V the trimming removes 0 bases and from J it removes 7 bases, while the gene matches leave 4 bases of the junction unaccounted for. Including the terminal cysteine and phenylalanine, the CDR3 comprises 14 residues. This entry keeps only the CDR3 DNA: 42 bases, framed from base 1. In its sample, this clone was seen once. Its antigen is currently not known. No base quality information exists; no much larger clone differs at one position. Collaborating institutions collected whole blood in K2EDTA tubes following their own protocols. For TCRbeta analysis, collaborators shipped samples as frozen whole blood, isolated PBMCs, or DNA extracted from either of those sample types. TCRbeta CDR3 regions were amplified from genomic DNA using the immunoSEQ Assay, a bias-controlled multiplex PCR. Per the source publication's procedure: Nucleated cell counts per sample were estimated from amplification of reference gene primers within the assay. Sequence reads were collapsed and filtered to measure the absolute abundance of every unique TCRbeta CDR3 rearrangement. For each sample, productive Simpson clonality was calculated as the square root of Simpson's diversity index across productive rearrangements. In its TCRdb copy, this immuneACCESS table keeps in-frame sequences only and misses some clones. Where compared with another copy, unresolved V genes explain less than half of these, and the others have no known cause. V, J and clone size reflect that table, while D and trimming were determined from the DNA. The sample table holds 150,000 to 200,000 clones, of which approximately 86% were seen once. The top ten constitute more than 1.5% of the sample.

Sample: peripheral blood. The sequence joins TRBV5-1 to TRBJ2-7; the junction holds 10 bases that match TRBD2. This TCR derives from a woman aged 45-65 years with acute or convalescent COVID-19. CDR3 reads: CASSLELAGDEQYF. The sequenced DNA is TGCGCCAGCAGCTTGGAGCTAGCGGGAGATGAGCAGTACTTC.